This paragraph reports one T cell receptor (beta chain). Authors' analysis steps: Scientists estimated how many nucleated cells there were by amplifying reference gene primers. Libraries were prepared by immunoSEQ multiplex PCR; TCRdb keeps only in-frame clonotypes and omits some of them. That table supplies the V and J calls and clone size; D and trimming were determined from the DNA. The sample has over 110,000 clones; about 86% are singletons. These data come from a study of blood T cell repertoires in COVID-19. The wider study: The study drew acute and convalescent COVID-19 samples from the United States, Italy and Spain. PBMCs, B-cell-depleted T cells, or T cells provided the cDNA or gDNA that made up the material.

This clonotype was sampled from a human donor in a cohort sampled during active COVID-19. What was sequenced was peripheral blood.

The CDR3 DNA sequence: TGTGCCAGTAGTATGGAGGGGGGGAGCTCCTACAATGAGCAGTTCTTC. It encodes CASSMEGGSSYNEQFF. V is TRBV19 and J is TRBJ2-1; a possible D gene is TRBD2 (7 bases). The CDR3 runs to 16 residues. The V end was cut by 3 bases, the J end by 0 bases, with 12 bases between. Germline CDR1 LNHDA, CDR2 SQIVND (reference sequence).